These 9 T cell receptor beta chains originate from one sample sequenced in a study of patients and donors after allogeneic stem cell transplantation. TCRdb re-called the RT-PCR reads with MiXCR, one entry per CDR3 protein. Here the sample spans some 230,000 distinct CDR3 sequences, 13% to 15% being singletons. Sequenced sample: blood, either unsorted or a sorted T cell fraction (not recorded which). The source is a human donor who was either an allogeneic HSCT recipient or a stem cell or donor lymphocyte infusion donor (not recorded which). It is not recorded whose cells these are; they may come from a transplant donor.

The sample holds many counts of this clonotype. This chain joins TRBV20-1 and TRBJ2-2; D uncertain. Trimming took 0 bases from V and 4 from J, leaving 0 bases between them. The CDR3 runs 11 residues. Germline V lookup: CDR1 DFQATT, CDR2 SNEGSKA (reference sequence). In nucleotides, the CDR3 is TGCAGTGCTAGAGACACCGGGGAGCTGTTTTTT. It is translated as CSARDTGELFF.

This chain links TRBV27 with TRBJ1-2; possibly TRBD1 for D (5 bases). Trimming removed 0 bases at V and 8 bases at J, with 10 bases between. Per germline, CDR1 MNHEY and CDR2 SMNVEV (reference sequence). The CDR3 spans 13 residues. The CDR3 DNA reads as TGTGCCAGCAGTTTATCGGGCGAGGGGGGCTACACCTTC. This encodes CASSLSGEGGYTF.

Concerning this clonotype itself: Possible read error: a much larger clone is one base away. The V gene is TRBV5-6, the J gene TRBJ2-7; possible D gene TRBD1, 7 bases. V lost 1 base and J lost 5, with 10 bases in between. The germline CDR1 and CDR2 sequences are SGHDT and YYEEEE. The CDR3 runs to 13 residues. CDR3 amino acids: CASSLQGGHEQYF. The CDR3 DNA reads TGTGCCAGCAGCTTGCAGGGGGGTCACGAGCAGTACTTC.

By proportion, this clonotype is medium-sized. The genes are TRBV12-3 or TRBV12-4 and TRBJ2-7, with D unclear. CDR3 length: 11 residues. The V gene lost 8 bases and the J gene lost 3 bases, with 8 bases spanning the gap. CDR3 nucleotides: TGTGCCAGCGGCACCTACTACGAGCAGTACTTC. It translates to CASGTYYEQYF.

The sample holds many counts of this clonotype. The chain employs TRBV25-1 and TRBJ2-1, with D perhaps TRBD1 (5 bases). Trimming stripped 4 bases from V and 7 bases from J, with 11 bases between. This CDR3 has 13 residues. The germline gives CDR1 MGHDK, CDR2 SYGVNS. The CDR3 DNA is TGTGCCAGCAGTGTCTGGGGCCTAAATGAGCAGTTCTTC. Residues: CASSVWGLNEQFF.

This clonotype was detected many times. The chain joins TRBV5-4 to TRBJ2-1; 9 bases map to TRBD2. J gave up 8 bases and V 0 bases, and 6 bases lay outside the gene matches. There are 15 residues in the CDR3. CDR1 and CDR2 (germline): SGHNT, YYREEE (reference sequence). CDR3 in amino acids: CASSLVSGRIDEQFF. In nucleotides, the CDR3 is TGTGCCAGCAGCTTGGTTAGCGGGAGAATCGATGAGCAGTTCTTC.

The chain combines TRBV6-1 with TRBJ1-4, with TRBD1 as a possible D gene (5 bases). This CDR3 contains 13 residues. CDR1 and CDR2 from the germline V gene are MNHNS and SASEGT. Trimming took off 6 bases at V and 5 bases at J, with 10 bases between the two ends. CDR3 in DNA: TGTGCCAGCAGGCAGGGTACGAATGAAAAACTGTTTTTT. Encoded protein: CASRQGTNEKLFF.

This chain links TRBV5-1 with TRBJ2-3; TRBD1 matches at 11 bases. Germline trimming cut 9 bases from V and 5 bases from J; bases unmatched to any gene: 11. CDR3 length: 15 residues. Germline CDR1 reads SGHRS; CDR2 reads YFSETQ. This CDR3 is CATDEGQGVGDTQYF. DNA of the CDR3: TGCGCCACCGACGAGGGACAGGGGGTAGGAGATACGCAGTATTTT.

This clonotype was recorded only once. This CDR3 reads CASRRLAGTSYNEQFF. CDR3 nucleotide sequence: TGTGCCAGCAGGCGACTAGCGGGGACCTCCTACAATGAGCAGTTCTTC. The V gene is TRBV6-1, the J gene TRBJ2-1, with TRBD2 matching over 11 bases. This CDR3 has 16 residues. V was pared by 6 bases and J by 0 bases, with 4 bases of the junction left unmatched. Germline V lookup: CDR1 MNHNS, CDR2 SASEGT.